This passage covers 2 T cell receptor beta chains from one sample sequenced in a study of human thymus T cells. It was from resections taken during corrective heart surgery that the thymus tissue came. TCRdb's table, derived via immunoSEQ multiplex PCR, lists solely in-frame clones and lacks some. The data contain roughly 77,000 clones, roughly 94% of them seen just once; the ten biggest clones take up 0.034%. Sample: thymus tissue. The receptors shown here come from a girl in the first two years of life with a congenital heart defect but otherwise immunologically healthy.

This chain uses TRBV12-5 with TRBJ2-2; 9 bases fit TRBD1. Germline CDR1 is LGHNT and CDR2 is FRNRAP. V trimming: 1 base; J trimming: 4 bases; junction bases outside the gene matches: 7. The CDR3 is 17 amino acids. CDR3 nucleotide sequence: TGTGCTAGTGGTTTGGACGCACCGGGACAGGGCACCGGGGAGCTGTTTTTT. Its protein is CASGLDAPGQGTGELFF.

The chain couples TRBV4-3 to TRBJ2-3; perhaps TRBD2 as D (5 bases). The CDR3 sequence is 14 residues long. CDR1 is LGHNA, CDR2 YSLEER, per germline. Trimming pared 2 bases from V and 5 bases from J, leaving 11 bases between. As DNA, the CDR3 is TGCGCCAGCAGCCAATCCCCCGCGGGAGATACGCAGTATTTT. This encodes CASSQSPAGDTQYF.